This is a list of T cell receptor beta chains from one sample in a study of cytomegalovirus exposure and HLA in healthy donors. TCRdb's table, derived via immunoSEQ multiplex PCR, lists solely in-frame clones and lacks some. The sample carries under 200,000 clones, around 79% recorded once. The material sequenced was PBMCs. The receptors here all came from a woman aged 40 to 50 in good health and CMV-seropositive. Both conserved end residues are part of each CDR3. Each record gives: clone size, V gene, D gene, J gene, CDR3 DNA, CDR3 protein. A D gene is named only where the DNA matches it firmly. Clone size appears in some rows only: once, few, many, or a class for an expanded clone.

NA,TRBV25-1,TRBD2,TRBJ2-7,TGTGCCAGCAGTGAATCGACTAGCGGGGAGTTCTACGAGCAGTACTTC,CASSESTSGEFYEQYF
NA,TRBV6-5,NA,TRBJ2-1,TGTGCCAGCACTAAATTACTAGGGACCTACAATGAGCAGTTCTTC,CASTKLLGTYNEQFF
NA,TRBV6-4,TRBD1,TRBJ1-1,TGTGCCAGCAAAAAACAGGGGGCCGACACTGAAGCTTTCTTT,CASKKQGADTEAFF
NA,TRBV5-1,NA,TRBJ1-1,TGCGCCAGCAGCCAACAGGGAGCCGCGAACACTGAAGCTTTCTTT,CASSQQGAANTEAFF
NA,TRBV5-1,TRBD1,TRBJ2-7,TGCGCCAGCAGCTTGGGACAGGGGTTGGAGCAGTACTTC,CASSLGQGLEQYF
NA,TRBV4-3,NA,TRBJ2-2,TGCGCCAGCAGCCAATTCTCCCCCGGGGAGCTGTTTTTT,CASSQFSPGELFF
NA,TRBV14,TRBD1,TRBJ1-2,TGTGCCAGCAGCGCTACAGGGGCCTATGGCTACACCTTC,CASSATGAYGYTF
NA,TRBV6-1,TRBD1,TRBJ1-1,TGTGCCAGCAGAACCGGACAGGCCTACACTGAAGCTTTCTTT,CASRTGQAYTEAFF
NA,TRBV7-2,NA,TRBJ1-3,TGTGCCAGCAGCTTAAGTGAGGCCCTCTCTGGAAACACCATATATTTT,CASSLSEALSGNTIYF
NA,TRBV27,TRBD1,TRBJ1-4,TGTGCCAGCAGTCGGCAGGGGGTTTGGGAAAAACTGTTTTTT,CASSRQGVWEKLFF
NA,TRBV4-3,TRBD2,TRBJ2-7,TGCGCCAGCAGCGTCGAATATCCGGGAGGCTACGAGCAGTACTTC,CASSVEYPGGYEQYF
NA,TRBV7-9,TRBD1,TRBJ2-7,TGTGCCAGCAGCTTAGGGACAGGGGTATTCTACGAGCAGTACTTC,CASSLGTGVFYEQYF
NA,TRBV5-4,NA,TRBJ2-3,TGTGCCAGCAGCTTGGAAAGCGGGCATAGCACAGATACGCAGTATTTT,CASSLESGHSTDTQYF
NA,TRBV19,TRBD1,TRBJ1-1,TGTGCCAGTAGTATCTTAGACAGGGGGAACACTGAAGCTTTCTTT,CASSILDRGNTEAFF
NA,TRBV5-4,TRBD1,TRBJ2-5,TGTGCCAGCAGTCAACAGGGGGCCCAAGAGACCCAGTACTTC,CASSQQGAQETQYF
NA,TRBV19,NA,TRBJ2-7,TGTGCCAGTAGTATAGACAGGAACTCCTACGAGCAGTACTTC,CASSIDRNSYEQYF
NA,TRBV7-9,TRBD1,TRBJ1-2,TGTTCCAGCGGGACAGGGGGAAGTGGCTACACCTTC,CSSGTGGSGYTF
NA,TRBV6-1,TRBD2,TRBJ2-5,TGTGCCGGGAGGGCTAAGGAGACCCAGTACTTC,CAGRAKETQYF
NA,TRBV19,TRBD1,TRBJ2-7,TGTGCCAGTAGTATTTATTCGACAGGGAATCAAGACGAGCAGTACTTC,CASSIYSTGNQDEQYF
NA,TRBV5-1,TRBD1,TRBJ2-7,TGCGCCAGCAGCCCATCCGGGACAGGGGGCTACGAGCAGTACTTC,CASSPSGTGGYEQYF
NA,TRBV19,TRBD1,TRBJ1-6,TGTGCCAGTAGTCTCCGGGACAGAAATTCACCCCTCCACTTT,CASSLRDRNSPLHF
NA,TRBV4-1,TRBD1,TRBJ1-6,TGCGCCAGCAGCCCGTCAGGGGGCGAGAATTCACCCCTCCACTTT,CASSPSGGENSPLHF
few,TRBV6-1,NA,TRBJ2-7,TGTGCCAGCAGTGAGTCCCGCTACGAGCAGTACTTC,CASSESRYEQYF
NA,TRBV5-1,TRBD1,TRBJ2-3,TGCGCCAGCAGCTTTGGAGGGACAGGGAGCACAGATACGCAGTATTTT,CASSFGGTGSTDTQYF
NA,TRBV19,NA,TRBJ1-1,TGTGCCAGTAGTATAGGTGCGGGGGGAACTGAAGCTTTCTTT,CASSIGAGGTEAFF
NA,TRBV7-2,TRBD2,TRBJ2-5,TGTGCCAGCAGTTCGGGGCTAGCGGGATTCGGAGAGACCCAGTACTTC,CASSSGLAGFGETQYF
NA,TRBV11-1,NA,TRBJ2-7,TGTGCCAGCAGCTTAGGCAGGTATTCCGAGCAGTACTTC,CASSLGRYSEQYF
NA,TRBV7-2,NA,TRBJ2-3,TGTGCCAGCAGCCAGGGCAGAGATACGCAGTATTTT,CASSQGRDTQYF
NA,TRBV10-3,NA,TRBJ2-1,TGTGCCATCACTGGGGGGGCGGATGAGCAGTTCTTC,CAITGGADEQFF
NA,TRBV10-1,TRBD1,TRBJ1-1,TGCGCCAGCAGTGAGGCGGACAGGGGCGAAGCTTTCTTT,CASSEADRGEAFF
NA,TRBV11-2,TRBD2,TRBJ2-5,TGTGCCAGCAGCTACGAGACTAGCGGGAGAAGGGGAGAGACCCAGTACTTC,CASSYETSGRRGETQYF
NA,TRBV19,NA,TRBJ2-7,TGTGCCAGTATCCCCTTCGCTAGTAACCTCTACGAGCAGTACTTC,CASIPFASNLYEQYF
NA,TRBV6-1,NA,TRBJ1-1,TGTGCCAGCAGTGGGGCTCGGAACACTGAAGCTTTCTTT,CASSGARNTEAFF
NA,TRBV4-3,NA,TRBJ1-1,TGCGCCAGCAGCCAAGAGTTAGACACGGGAGAAACTGAAGCTTTCTTT,CASSQELDTGETEAFF
NA,TRBV7-9,NA,TRBJ1-2,TGTTCCAGCAGCTTTGACAGTTATGGCTACACCTTC,CSSSFDSYGYTF
NA,TRBV5-4,NA,TRBJ2-7,TGTGCCAGCAGCTTCGACAGAGCCTACGAGCAGTACTTC,CASSFDRAYEQYF
NA,TRBV10-3,NA,TRBJ2-5,TGTGCCATCAGTGAGTCATTGCGGGAGACCCAGTACTTC,CAISESLRETQYF
NA,TRBV5-6,TRBD2,TRBJ2-4,TGTGCCAGCAGCTTGAACGGGGGGTCCTCCAAAAACATTCAGTACTTC,CASSLNGGSSKNIQYF
few,TRBV7-6,TRBD2,TRBJ2-3,TGTGCCAGCAGCTTAAATGTTGCGGGGGGTCTAGGAGATACGCAGTATTTT,CASSLNVAGGLGDTQYF
NA,TRBV5-4,TRBD2,TRBJ2-2,TGTGCCAGCGGCGGGGGTGGGCAAGCGGGAGAGCTCGGGGAGCTGTTTTTT,CASGGGGQAGELGELFF
NA,TRBV5-1,NA,TRBJ2-3,TGCGCCAGCAGCTTGACAGGGGGGGGCACAGATACGCAGTATTTT,CASSLTGGGTDTQYF
NA,TRBV5-6,TRBD2,TRBJ2-3,TGTGCCAGCAGCGGGACTAGCGGGGGGGCAGGAGATACGCAGTATTTT,CASSGTSGGAGDTQYF
NA,TRBV28,TRBD1,TRBJ2-7,TGTGCCAGCAGTACTGACAGGGTGGGGTACGAGCAGTACTTC,CASSTDRVGYEQYF
NA,TRBV2,NA,TRBJ1-5,TGTGCCAGCAGCGGACGCGGGAATCAGCCCCAGCATTTT,CASSGRGNQPQHF
NA,TRBV5-8,TRBD1,TRBJ1-1,TGTGCCAGCAGCCAGGACAGGGGGTGGACTGAAGCTTTCTTT,CASSQDRGWTEAFF
NA,TRBV10-3,TRBD2,TRBJ2-2,TGTGCCATCAGTGAGTCGGGATTAGCGGGAGAGGGGGCCGGGGAGCTGTTTTTT,CAISESGLAGEGAGELFF
NA,TRBV5-1,NA,TRBJ1-2,TGCGCCAGCAGCTCTACAGGTCCCTATGGCTACACCTTC,CASSSTGPYGYTF
NA,TRBV7-7,TRBD1,TRBJ2-2,TGTGCCAGCAGCAGACAGGGGGCGGGCGGGGAGCTGTTTTTT,CASSRQGAGGELFF
NA,TRBV7-2,NA,TRBJ2-5,TGTGCCAGCGCTCAGGGCAGGGCACAAGAGACCCAGTACTTC,CASAQGRAQETQYF
few,TRBV7-8,NA,TRBJ2-3,TGTGCCAGCAGCTTAGAGATAGCTAGTTCAGATACGCAGTATTTT,CASSLEIASSDTQYF
NA,TRBV4-3,NA,TRBJ1-4,TGCGCCAGCAGCCAAGGAGGGTCCGTTAATGAAAAACTGTTTTTT,CASSQGGSVNEKLFF
few,TRBV19,NA,TRBJ1-2,TGTGCCAGTAGTATTTCGTCGGGGGGTATATATGGCTACACCTTC,CASSISSGGIYGYTF
once,TRBV6-1,TRBD1,TRBJ1-1,TGTGCCATCAGATGGACAGGGGGTGAAGCTTTCTTT,CAIRWTGGEAFF
NA,TRBV19,TRBD2,TRBJ2-5,TGTGCCAGTAGTACGAGCGGGGTGCAAGAGACCCAGTACTTC,CASSTSGVQETQYF
NA,TRBV19,NA,TRBJ1-1,TGTGCCAGTAGTATCATCGGGATAACTGAAGCTTTCTTT,CASSIIGITEAFF